These T cell receptor beta chains were read from a single sample in a study of blood T cell repertoires in COVID-19. The protocol was immunoSEQ multiplex PCR, while the TCRdb copy is restricted to in-frame clones and leaves out a portion. The sample includes fewer than 60,000 clones, around four fifths of them seen just once. The source material was peripheral blood. The receptor source for this set is a young man with COVID-19, enrolled during active disease. The CDR3 runs from the conserved cysteine through the conserved F or W. The D gene is left open where the match is weak. Only some rows state a clone size, as once, few, many or a class for expanded clones.

J gene	clone size	D gene	V gene	CDR3 length	CDR3 DNA	CDR3 protein
TRBJ2-1	.	TRBD1	TRBV30	13	TGTGCCTCAGGAAGGGACAGGGGGAATGAGCAGTTCTTC	CASGRDRGNEQFF
TRBJ2-2	.	.	TRBV3-1/TRBV3-2	16	TGTGCCAGCAGCTTATCCCTTGAGGGGAACACCGGGGAGCTGTTTTTT	CASSLSLEGNTGELFF
TRBJ2-1	.	TRBD2	TRBV19	15	TGTGCCAGTAGTATATCGCTAGCGGTCTACAATGAGCAGTTCTTC	CASSISLAVYNEQFF
TRBJ2-3	.	TRBD2	TRBV19	15	TGTGCCACCCGGGAACTAGCGGGTATCACAGATACGCAGTATTTT	CATRELAGITDTQYF
TRBJ1-2	.	.	TRBV28	14	TGTGCCAGCAGTTGGCGGAGCGTAGCGAAGGGCTACACCTTC	CASSWRSVAKGYTF
TRBJ1-3	.	TRBD1	TRBV9	15	TGTGCCAGCAGCGTAGGGGACAGGGCTGGAAACACCATATATTTT	CASSVGDRAGNTIYF
TRBJ1-1	.	.	TRBV29-1	12	TGCAGCGCTCGAATGGGGGGCACTGAAGCTTTCTTT	CSARMGGTEAFF
TRBJ2-3	.	.	TRBV28	12	TGTGCCAGCAGCCCACAAACAGATACGCAGTATTTT	CASSPQTDTQYF
TRBJ1-4	few	.	TRBV18	15	TGTGCCAGCTCACCGGCAGCGGGTACTAATGAAAAACTGTTTTTT	CASSPAAGTNEKLFF
TRBJ1-1	.	.	TRBV11-2	15	TGTGCCAGCAGCTTGTCCAGCACAGGGAGCACTGAAGCTTTCTTT	CASSLSSTGSTEAFF
TRBJ1-5	.	.	TRBV2	14	TGTGCCAGCAGTGGGCAGTATAGCAATCAGCCCCAGCATTTT	CASSGQYSNQPQHF
TRBJ2-1	.	TRBD1	TRBV11-2	15	TGTGCCAGCAGCTCTGGGACAGGGGCCTACAATGAGCAGTTCTTC	CASSSGTGAYNEQFF
TRBJ1-5	.	.	TRBV6-7	16	TGTGCCAGCACGGCCGAACCGTCGACAGGCAATCAGCCCCAGCATTTT	CASTAEPSTGNQPQHF
TRBJ1-2	.	.	TRBV18	16	TGTGCCAGCTCACCCCAGCGCACAGGGTTCGTTTATGGCTACACCTTC	CASSPQRTGFVYGYTF
TRBJ1-2	.	.	TRBV6-5	14	TGTGCCAGCAGTTACTCGGGGGAGGGAGGGGGCTACACCTTC	CASSYSGEGGGYTF
TRBJ1-1	.	TRBD1	TRBV19	14	TGTGCCAGCTCAGTGAGTGGCTCCACAGGGGCAGCTTTCTTT	CASSVSGSTGAAFF
TRBJ1-1	.	.	TRBV6-5	15	TGTGCCAGCAGTTACGGACAGATCATGAACACTGAAGCTTTCTTT	CASSYGQIMNTEAFF